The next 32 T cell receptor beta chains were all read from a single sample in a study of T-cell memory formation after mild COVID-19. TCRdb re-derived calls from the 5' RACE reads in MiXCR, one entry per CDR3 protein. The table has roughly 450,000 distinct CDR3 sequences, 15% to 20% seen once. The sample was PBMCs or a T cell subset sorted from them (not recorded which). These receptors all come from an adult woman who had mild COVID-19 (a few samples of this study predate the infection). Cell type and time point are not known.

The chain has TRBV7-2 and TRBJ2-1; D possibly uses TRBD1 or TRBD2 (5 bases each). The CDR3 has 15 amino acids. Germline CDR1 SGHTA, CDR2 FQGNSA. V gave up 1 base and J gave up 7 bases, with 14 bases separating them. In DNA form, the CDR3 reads TGTGCCAGCAGCTTAGGCCGGGACCCCTGGAATGAGCAGTTCTTC. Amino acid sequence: CASSLGRDPWNEQFF.

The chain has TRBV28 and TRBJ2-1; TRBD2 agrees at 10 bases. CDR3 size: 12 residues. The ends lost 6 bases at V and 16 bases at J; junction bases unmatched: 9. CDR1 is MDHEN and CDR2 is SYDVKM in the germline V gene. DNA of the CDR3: TGTGCCAGCAGGATGGCTAGCGGGAGTGATTTCTTC. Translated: CASRMASGSDFF.

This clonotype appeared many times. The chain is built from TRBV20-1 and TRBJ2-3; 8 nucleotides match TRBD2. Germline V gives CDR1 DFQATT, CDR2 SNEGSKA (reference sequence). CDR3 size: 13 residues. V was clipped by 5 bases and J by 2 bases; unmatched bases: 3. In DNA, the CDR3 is TGCAGTGCTGAGACTAGCGACACAGATACGCAGTATTTT. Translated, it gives CSAETSDTDTQYF.

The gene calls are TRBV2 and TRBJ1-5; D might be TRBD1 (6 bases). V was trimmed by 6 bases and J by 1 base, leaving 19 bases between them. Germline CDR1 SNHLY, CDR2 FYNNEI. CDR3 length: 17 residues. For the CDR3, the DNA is TGTGCCAGCAGGACAGGTGGGGCCCTCTCCAGCAATCAGCCCCAGCATTTT. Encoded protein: CASRTGGALSSNQPQHF. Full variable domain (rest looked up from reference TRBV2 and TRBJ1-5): EPEVTQTPSHQVTQMGQEVILRCVPISNHLYFYWYRQILGQKVEFLVSFYNNEISEKSEIFDDQFSVERPDGSNFTLKIRSTKLEDSAMYFCASRTGGALSSNQPQHFGDGTRLSIL.

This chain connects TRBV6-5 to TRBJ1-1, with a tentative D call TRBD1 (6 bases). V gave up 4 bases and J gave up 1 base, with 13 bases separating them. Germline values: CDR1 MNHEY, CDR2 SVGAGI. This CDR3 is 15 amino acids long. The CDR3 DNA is TGTGCCAGCAGTTTAGACGACAGGCCGAACACTGAAGCTTTCTTT. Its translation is CASSLDDRPNTEAFF.

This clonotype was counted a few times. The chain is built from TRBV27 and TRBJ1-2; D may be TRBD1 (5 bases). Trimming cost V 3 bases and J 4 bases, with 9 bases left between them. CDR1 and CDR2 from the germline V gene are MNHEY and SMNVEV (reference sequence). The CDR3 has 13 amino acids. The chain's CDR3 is CASSLRRGYGYTF. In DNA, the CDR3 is TGTGCCAGCAGTTTGCGAAGGGGCTATGGCTACACCTTC.

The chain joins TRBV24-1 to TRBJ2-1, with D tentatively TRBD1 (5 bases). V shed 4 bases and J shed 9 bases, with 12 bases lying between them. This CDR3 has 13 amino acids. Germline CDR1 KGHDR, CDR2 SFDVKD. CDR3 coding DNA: TGTGCCACCAGTGAGCTCAGGGCAGGTGAGCAGTTCTTC. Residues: CATSELRAGEQFF.

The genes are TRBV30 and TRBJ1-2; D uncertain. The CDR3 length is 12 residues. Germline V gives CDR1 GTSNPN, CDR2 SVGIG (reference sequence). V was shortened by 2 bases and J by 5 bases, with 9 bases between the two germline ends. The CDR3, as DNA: TGTGCCTGGAGTCTTCTGAATTATGGCTACACCTTC. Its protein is CAWSLLNYGYTF.

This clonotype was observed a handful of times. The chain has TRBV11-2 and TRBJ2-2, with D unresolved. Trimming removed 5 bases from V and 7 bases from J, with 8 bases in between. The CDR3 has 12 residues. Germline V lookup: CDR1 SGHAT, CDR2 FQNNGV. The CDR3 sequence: CASSLRRGELFF. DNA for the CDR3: TGTGCCAGCAGCCTTAGACGCGGGGAGCTGTTTTTT.

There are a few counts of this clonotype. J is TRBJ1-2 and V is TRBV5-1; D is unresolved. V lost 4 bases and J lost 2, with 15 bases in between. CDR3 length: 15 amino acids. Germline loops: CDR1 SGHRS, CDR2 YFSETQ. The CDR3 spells CASSPDRGENYGYTF. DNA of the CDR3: TGCGCCAGCAGCCCCGACCGGGGTGAAAACTATGGCTACACCTTC.

CDR3 sequence: CASSFTSGASYNEQFF. The CDR3 region has the DNA TGTGCCAGCAGCTTTACTAGCGGGGCGTCCTACAATGAGCAGTTCTTC. The J gene is TRBJ2-1, the V gene TRBV7-9; 10 bases fit TRBD2. The CDR3 totals 16 residues. The V segment lost 3 bases and the J segment 1 base; nucleotides outside the gene matches: 3. The germline CDR1 and CDR2 sequences are SEHNR and FQNEAQ (reference sequence).

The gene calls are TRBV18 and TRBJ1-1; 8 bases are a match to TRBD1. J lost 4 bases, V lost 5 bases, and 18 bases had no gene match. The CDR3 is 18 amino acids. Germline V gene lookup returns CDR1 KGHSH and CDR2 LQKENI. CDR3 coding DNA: TGTGCCAGCTCAGACCAAAGAGGTCAGGGGGCTTTAGGCACTGAAGCTTTCTTT. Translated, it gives CASSDQRGQGALGTEAFF. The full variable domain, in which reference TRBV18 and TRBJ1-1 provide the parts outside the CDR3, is NAGVMQNPRHLVRRRGQEARLRCSPMKGHSHVYWYRQLPEEGLKFMVYLQKENIIDESGMPKERFSAEFPKEGPSILRIQQVVRGDSAAYFCASSDQRGQGALGTEAFFGQGTRLTVV.

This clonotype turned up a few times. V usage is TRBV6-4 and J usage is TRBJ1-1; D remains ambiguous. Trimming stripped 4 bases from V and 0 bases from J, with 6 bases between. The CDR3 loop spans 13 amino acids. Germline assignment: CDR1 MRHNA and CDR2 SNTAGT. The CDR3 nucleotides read TGTGCCAGCAGTGCACGGCTGAACACTGAAGCTTTCTTT. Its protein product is CASSARLNTEAFF.

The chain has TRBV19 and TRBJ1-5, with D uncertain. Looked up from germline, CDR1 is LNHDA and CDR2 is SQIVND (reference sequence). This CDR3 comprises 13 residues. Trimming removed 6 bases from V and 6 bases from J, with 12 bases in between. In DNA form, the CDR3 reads TGTGCCAGTAGCGTCGGGCACCTTCAGCCCCAGCATTTT. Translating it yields CASSVGHLQPQHF.

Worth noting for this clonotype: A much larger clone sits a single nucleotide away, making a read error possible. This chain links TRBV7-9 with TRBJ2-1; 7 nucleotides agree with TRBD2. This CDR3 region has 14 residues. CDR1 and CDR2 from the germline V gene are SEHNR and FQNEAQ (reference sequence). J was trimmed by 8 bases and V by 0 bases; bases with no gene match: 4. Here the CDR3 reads CASSLAGGNHEQFF. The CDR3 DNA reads TGTGCCAGCAGCTTAGCGGGAGGGAACCATGAGCAGTTCTTC.

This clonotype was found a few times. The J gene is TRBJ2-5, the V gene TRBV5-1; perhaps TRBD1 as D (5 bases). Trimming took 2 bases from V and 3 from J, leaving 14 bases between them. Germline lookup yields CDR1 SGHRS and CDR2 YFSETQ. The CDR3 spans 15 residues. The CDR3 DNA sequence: TGCGCCAGCAGCTTTGGCGTAACACAGGAAGAGACCCAGTACTTC. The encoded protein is CASSFGVTQEETQYF.

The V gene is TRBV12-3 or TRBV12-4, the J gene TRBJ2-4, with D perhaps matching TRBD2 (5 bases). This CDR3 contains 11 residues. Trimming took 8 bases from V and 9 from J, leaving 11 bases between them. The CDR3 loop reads CASGEWAIQYF. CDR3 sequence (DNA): TGTGCCAGCGGGGAGTGGGCCATTCAGTACTTC.

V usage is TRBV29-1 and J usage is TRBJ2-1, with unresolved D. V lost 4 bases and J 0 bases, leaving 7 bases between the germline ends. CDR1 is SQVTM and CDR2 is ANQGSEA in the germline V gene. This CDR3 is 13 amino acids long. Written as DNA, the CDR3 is TGCAGCGTTGGTCAGCGCTCCTACAATGAGCAGTTCTTC. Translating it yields CSVGQRSYNEQFF.

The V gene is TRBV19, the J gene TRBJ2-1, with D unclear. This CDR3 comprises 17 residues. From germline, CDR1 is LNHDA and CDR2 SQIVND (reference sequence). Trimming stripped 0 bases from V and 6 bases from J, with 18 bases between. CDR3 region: CASSIEETSLSPNEQFF. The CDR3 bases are TGTGCCAGTAGTATAGAGGAGACCTCACTAAGCCCCAATGAGCAGTTCTTC.

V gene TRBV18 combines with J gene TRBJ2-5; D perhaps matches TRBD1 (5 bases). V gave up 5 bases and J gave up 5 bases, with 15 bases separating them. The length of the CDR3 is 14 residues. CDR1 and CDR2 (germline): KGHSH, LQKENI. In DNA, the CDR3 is TGTGCCAGCTCATTATCAGGGCGGCGGGAGACCCAGTACTTC. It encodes CASSLSGRRETQYF.

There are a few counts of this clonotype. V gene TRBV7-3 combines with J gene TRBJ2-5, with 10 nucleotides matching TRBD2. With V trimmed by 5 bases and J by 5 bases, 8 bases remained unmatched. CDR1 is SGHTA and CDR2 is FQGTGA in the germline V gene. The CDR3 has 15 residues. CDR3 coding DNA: TGTGCCAGCAGCCCAACTAGCGGGGTCAGGGAGACCCAGTACTTC. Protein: CASSPTSGVRETQYF. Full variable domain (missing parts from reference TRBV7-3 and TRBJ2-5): GAGVSQTPSNKVTEKGKYVELRCDPISGHTALYWYRQSLGQGPEFLIYFQGTGAADDSGLPNDRFFAVRPEGSVSTLKIQRTERGDSAVYLCASSPTSGVRETQYFGPGTRLLVL.

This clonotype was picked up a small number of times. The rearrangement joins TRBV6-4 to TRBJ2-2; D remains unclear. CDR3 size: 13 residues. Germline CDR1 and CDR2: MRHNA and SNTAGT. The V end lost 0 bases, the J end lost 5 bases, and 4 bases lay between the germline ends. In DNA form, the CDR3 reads TGTGCCAGCAGTGACTCGGAGACCGGGGAGCTGTTTTTT. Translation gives CASSDSETGELFF.

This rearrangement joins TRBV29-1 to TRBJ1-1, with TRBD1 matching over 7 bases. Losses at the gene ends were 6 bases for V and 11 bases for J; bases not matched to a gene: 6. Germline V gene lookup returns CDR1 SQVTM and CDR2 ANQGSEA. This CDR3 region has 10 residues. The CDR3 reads CSVRGQWAFF. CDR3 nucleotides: TGCAGCGTAAGGGGACAGTGGGCTTTCTTT.

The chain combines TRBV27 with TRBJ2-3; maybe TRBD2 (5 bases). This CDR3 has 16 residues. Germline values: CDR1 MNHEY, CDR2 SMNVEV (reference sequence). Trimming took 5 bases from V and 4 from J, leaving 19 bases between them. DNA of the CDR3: TGTGCCAGCAGTCCCACCCCGTTAGCGAGGCCAGATACGCAGTATTTT. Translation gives CASSPTPLARPDTQYF.

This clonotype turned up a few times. CDR3 in amino acids: CASSLELGQLNTEAFF. The CDR3 DNA sequence: TGCGCCAGCAGCCTAGAACTTGGACAGCTGAACACTGAAGCTTTCTTT. This sequence joins TRBV5-1 and TRBJ1-1, with D maybe TRBD1 (6 bases). Trimming left V 4 bases short and J 0 bases short, with 16 bases between. The germline CDR1 and CDR2 sequences are SGHRS and YFSETQ. This CDR3 has 16 amino acids. Using reference TRBV5-1 and TRBJ1-1 for the parts outside the CDR3, the full variable domain is KAGVTQTPRYLIKTRGQQVTLSCSPISGHRSVSWYQQTPGQGLQFLFEYFSETQRNKGNFPGRFSGRQFSNSRSEMNVSTLELGDSALYLCASSLELGQLNTEAFFGQGTRLTVV.

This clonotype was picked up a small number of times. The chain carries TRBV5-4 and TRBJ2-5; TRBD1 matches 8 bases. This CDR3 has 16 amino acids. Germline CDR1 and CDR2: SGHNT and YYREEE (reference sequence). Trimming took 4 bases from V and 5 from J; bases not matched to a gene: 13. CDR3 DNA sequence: TGTGCCAGCAGCACGAGGACAGGGCAAGGCGAGGAGACCCAGTACTTC. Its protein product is CASSTRTGQGEETQYF.

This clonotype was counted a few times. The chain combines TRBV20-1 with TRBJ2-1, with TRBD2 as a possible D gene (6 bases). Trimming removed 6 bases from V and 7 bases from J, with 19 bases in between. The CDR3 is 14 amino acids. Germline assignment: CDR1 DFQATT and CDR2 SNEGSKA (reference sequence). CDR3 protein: CSAQAGGRGNEQFF. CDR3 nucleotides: TGCAGTGCCCAGGCCGGGGGACGCGGGAATGAGCAGTTCTTC.

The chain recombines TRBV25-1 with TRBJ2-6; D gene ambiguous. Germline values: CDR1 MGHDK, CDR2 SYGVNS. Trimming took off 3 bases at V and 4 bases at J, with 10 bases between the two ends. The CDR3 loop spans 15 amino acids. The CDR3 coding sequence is TGTGCCAGCAGTGACGAGGTCGCCGGGGCCAACGTCCTGACTTTC. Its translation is CASSDEVAGANVLTF.

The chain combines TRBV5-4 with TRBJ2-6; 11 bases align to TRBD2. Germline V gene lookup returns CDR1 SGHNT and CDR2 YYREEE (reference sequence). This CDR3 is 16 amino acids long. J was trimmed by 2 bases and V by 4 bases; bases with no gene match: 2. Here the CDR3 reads CASSRSGRAGANVLTF. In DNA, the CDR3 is TGTGCCAGCAGCCGTAGCGGGAGGGCTGGGGCCAACGTCCTGACTTTC.

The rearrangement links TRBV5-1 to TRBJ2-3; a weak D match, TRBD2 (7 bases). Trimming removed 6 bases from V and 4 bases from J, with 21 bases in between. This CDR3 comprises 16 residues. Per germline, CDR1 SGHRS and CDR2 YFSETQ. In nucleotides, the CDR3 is TGCGCCAGCATCATGGGAAGGGGGGGCCGGGCAGATACGCAGTATTTT. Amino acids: CASIMGRGGRADTQYF.

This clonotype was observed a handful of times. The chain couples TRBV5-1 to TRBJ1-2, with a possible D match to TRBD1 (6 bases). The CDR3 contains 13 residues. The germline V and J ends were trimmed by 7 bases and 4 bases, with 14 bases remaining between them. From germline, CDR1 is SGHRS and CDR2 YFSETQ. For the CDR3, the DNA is TGCGCCAGCGACCCGACAGGACTCTATGGCTACACCTTC. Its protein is CASDPTGLYGYTF.

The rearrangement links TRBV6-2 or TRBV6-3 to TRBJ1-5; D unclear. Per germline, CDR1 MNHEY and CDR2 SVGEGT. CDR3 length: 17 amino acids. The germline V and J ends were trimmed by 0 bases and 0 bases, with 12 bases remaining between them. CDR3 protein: CASSYSSPAYSNQPQHF. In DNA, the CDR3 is TGTGCCAGCAGTTACTCCTCTCCGGCGTATAGCAATCAGCCCCAGCATTTT.